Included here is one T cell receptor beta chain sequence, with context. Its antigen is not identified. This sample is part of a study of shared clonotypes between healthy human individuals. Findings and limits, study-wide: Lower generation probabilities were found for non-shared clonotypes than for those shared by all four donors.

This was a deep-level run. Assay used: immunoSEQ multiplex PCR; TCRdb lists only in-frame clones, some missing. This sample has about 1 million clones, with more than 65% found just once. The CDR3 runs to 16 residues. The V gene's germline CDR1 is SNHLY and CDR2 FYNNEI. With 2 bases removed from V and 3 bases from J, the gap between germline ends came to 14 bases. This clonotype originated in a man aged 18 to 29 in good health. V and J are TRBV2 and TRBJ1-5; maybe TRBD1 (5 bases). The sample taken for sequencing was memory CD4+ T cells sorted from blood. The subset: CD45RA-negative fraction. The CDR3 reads CASSERRGVDNQPQHF. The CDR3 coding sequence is TGTGCCAGCAGTGAAAGGCGGGGGGTGGACAATCAGCCCCAGCATTTT.